These T cell receptor beta chains were read from a single sample in a study of cytomegalovirus exposure and HLA in healthy donors. The protocol was immunoSEQ multiplex PCR, while the TCRdb copy is restricted to in-frame clones and leaves out a portion. The repertoire holds about 160,000 clones, with 85% to 90% as singletons. Sequenced material: PBMCs. Receptors were obtained from a woman aged 18-29 years in good health and CMV-seropositive. Each CDR3 is given with its conserved first and last residue. A D gene is named only where the DNA matches it firmly. Only part of the rows carry a size: once, few, many, or a class if the clone is expanded.

v_call	clone_size	j_call	d_call	cdr3_nt	cdr3_aa
TRBV6-5	-	TRBJ1-2	TRBD1	TGTGCCAGCAGAGGGACAGGGGAGGGATATGGCTACACCTTC	CASRGTGEGYGYTF
TRBV9	once	TRBJ2-3	-	TGTGCCAGCAGCCCCGGGACACCTATCTTTCATACGCAGTATTTT	CASSPGTPIFHTQYF
TRBV5-1	-	TRBJ2-7	TRBD1	TGCGCCAGCAGCTTGGCCGGGACAGGGGGCGAGCAGTACTTC	CASSLAGTGGEQYF
TRBV29-1	-	TRBJ2-3	TRBD2	TGCAGCGTTGATTCTGAGATCCTAGCGGGAAGAGATACGCAGTATTTT	CSVDSEILAGRDTQYF
TRBV5-4	-	TRBJ2-7	TRBD2	TGTGCCAGCAGCTTACCGACTAGCGCTACCTACGAGCAGTACTTC	CASSLPTSATYEQYF
TRBV6-1	-	TRBJ2-7	-	TGTGCCAGCAGTGAAGCGCTCAGGGGCCCCTACGAGCAGTACTTC	CASSEALRGPYEQYF
TRBV7-9	-	TRBJ2-7	-	TGTGCCAGCAGCCATGCCCAAACTCTCTACGAGCAGTACTTC	CASSHAQTLYEQYF
TRBV6-5	-	TRBJ2-1	-	TGTGCCAGCACTACTACTGGGTACAATGAGCAGTTCTTC	CASTTTGYNEQFF
TRBV15	-	TRBJ2-7	-	TGTGCCACCAGCAGAGATAGTGTTGGCGGGATCAAGACCTACGAGCAGTACTTC	CATSRDSVGGIKTYEQYF
TRBV7-3	once	TRBJ1-1	TRBD1	TGTGCCAGCAGCTTAAACGCGGCAGGGGGGAACACTGAAGCTTTCTTT	CASSLNAAGGNTEAFF
TRBV5-6	-	TRBJ1-3	-	TGTGCCAGCAGCTTGGCGCCAGGTAGCTCTGGAAACACCATATATTTT	CASSLAPGSSGNTIYF
TRBV9	-	TRBJ2-6	TRBD2	TGTGCCAGCAGCCCCGGGCGGGGGGCTGGGGCCAACGTCCTGACTTTC	CASSPGRGAGANVLTF
TRBV15	-	TRBJ1-3	-	TGTGCCACCAGCAGTCACAGCTCTGGAAACACCATATATTTT	CATSSHSSGNTIYF
TRBV5-1	-	TRBJ2-7	TRBD2	TGCGCCAGCAGCTTGGCCGGGCTAGCGGGAGGGCACGAGCAGTACTTC	CASSLAGLAGGHEQYF
TRBV30	-	TRBJ2-1	-	TGTGCCTGGAGAGGGAGAAATGAGCAGTTCTTC	CAWRGRNEQFF
TRBV7-2	-	TRBJ1-1	-	TGTGCCAGCAGCTTAGCAGGGGTCACTGAAGCTTTCTTT	CASSLAGVTEAFF
TRBV30	-	TRBJ1-4	-	TGTGCCTGGAGTGAAGGAGTTGCGGAAAAACTGTTTTTT	CAWSEGVAEKLFF
TRBV15	-	TRBJ2-7	TRBD1	TGTGCCACCAGCAGAGTAGGACAGGGAGCCTACGAGCAGTACTTC	CATSRVGQGAYEQYF
TRBV6-1	-	TRBJ2-7	-	TGTGCCAGCAGTGAGCTCTTAGCCTACGAGCAGTACTTC	CASSELLAYEQYF
TRBV5-1	-	TRBJ1-1	TRBD1	TGCGCCAGCAGCTTACCAGGGGGGACTGAAGCTTTCTTT	CASSLPGGTEAFF
TRBV19	-	TRBJ2-7	-	TGTGCCAGTAGTAATCAGGCCCAGGGCGAGCAGTACTTC	CASSNQAQGEQYF
TRBV4-3	-	TRBJ2-1	-	TGCGCCAGCAGCCAAGAAGGTCAGGGCTCCTACAATGAGCAGTTCTTC	CASSQEGQGSYNEQFF
TRBV5-1	-	TRBJ1-4	-	TGCGCCAGCAGTACAGACAGGAGTTCGGGTGAAAAACTGTTTTTT	CASSTDRSSGEKLFF
TRBV28	-	TRBJ2-7	-	TGTGCCAGCAGTTCCCCAGGGGGGCCCTACGAGCAGTACTTC	CASSSPGGPYEQYF
TRBV9	-	TRBJ2-2	-	TGTGCCAGCAGCGTAGCGTATACGAACACCGGGGAGCTGTTTTTT	CASSVAYTNTGELFF
TRBV7-9	-	TRBJ2-5	-	TGTGCCAGCAGCCCCTTGAGGACCCAGTACTTC	CASSPLRTQYF
TRBV5-8	-	TRBJ1-2	TRBD1	TGTGCCAGCAGCCCTTGGGACAGGGGTAACTATGGCTACACCTTC	CASSPWDRGNYGYTF
TRBV7-2	-	TRBJ1-1	TRBD1	TGTGCCAGCAGCCCGGGGACAGCCCGAACGTCGGAAGCTTTCTTT	CASSPGTARTSEAFF
TRBV5-1	-	TRBJ2-1	-	TGCGCCAGCAGCCCGCTAGCAGGTGATGAGCAGTTCTTC	CASSPLAGDEQFF
TRBV11-2	-	TRBJ2-7	TRBD2	TGTGCCAGCAGCGGACTAGCGGGAGACCCCTACGAGCAGTACTTC	CASSGLAGDPYEQYF
TRBV19	-	TRBJ2-7	-	TGTGCCAGTAGTATAGGGCGGGTCGGGGAGCAGTACTTC	CASSIGRVGEQYF
TRBV30	-	TRBJ1-1	-	TGTGCCTGGAGTGTAACAGGGAGGGGTAAGGCTGAAGCTTTCTTT	CAWSVTGRGKAEAFF
TRBV19	-	TRBJ1-3	-	TGTGCCAGTAGTATAACCGGGATCTCTGGAAACACCATATATTTT	CASSITGISGNTIYF
TRBV4-1	few	TRBJ1-3	-	TGCGCCAGCAGCCTTTACCGGGACTGGGGAAACACCATATATTTT	CASSLYRDWGNTIYF
TRBV7-9	-	TRBJ2-7	-	TGTGCCAGCAGCTTTTCCTACCGGCAGGGTGGGGACGAGCAGTACTTC	CASSFSYRQGGDEQYF
TRBV19	-	TRBJ2-3	-	TGTGCCAGTAGTATACTTAACACAGATACGCAGTATTTT	CASSILNTDTQYF
TRBV5-4	-	TRBJ1-1	TRBD1	TGTGCCAGCAGCGCGGGTGGTTACAGGGGGTTGACTGAAGCTTTCTTT	CASSAGGYRGLTEAFF
TRBV7-8	-	TRBJ2-7	-	TGTGCCAGCAGCTTACGCAGATGGACAGAAACCTATCCCGAAACCTACGAGCAGTACTTC	CASSLRRWTETYPETYEQYF
TRBV7-8	-	TRBJ2-7	TRBD2	TGTGCCAGCCGCGCACGGGAGGGAGCCTACGAGCAGTACTTC	CASRAREGAYEQYF
TRBV5-4	-	TRBJ2-2	TRBD2	TGTGCCAGCAGCTTGGGGAGGGACTACCTTGCCGGGGAGCTGTTTTTT	CASSLGRDYLAGELFF
TRBV27	-	TRBJ2-7	-	TGTGCCAGCAGTTTGTCGGGGTTCTCCTACGAGCAGTACTTC	CASSLSGFSYEQYF
TRBV7-2	-	TRBJ2-5	-	TGTGCCAGCAGCTTAGATCTAGGAGTTGATCAAGAGACCCAGTACTTC	CASSLDLGVDQETQYF
TRBV6-5	once	TRBJ1-1	-	TGTGCCAGCAGTTCAACAGGGAGAGGAGTCACTGAAGCTTTCTTT	CASSSTGRGVTEAFF
TRBV4-2	-	TRBJ2-3	TRBD2	TGTGCCAGCAGCCAAGACCCCTCAAGCGGGAGAACAGATACGCAGTATTTT	CASSQDPSSGRTDTQYF
TRBV6-6	-	TRBJ1-5	-	TGTGCCAGTGGCCAGCCCCAGCATTTT	CASGQPQHF
TRBV19	-	TRBJ1-5	-	TGTGCCAGTAGTATAACAGGGCGAACCAATCAGCCCCAGCATTTT	CASSITGRTNQPQHF